This T cell receptor beta chain came from a study of breast tumors, draining lymph nodes, adjacent tissues. Broader study findings: Tumor T cell lymph node origin was a supported hypothesis, not proven. Compared with lymph nodes, tumors were less diverse; compared with nontumor tissue, more. Tumor and nontumor repertoires were significantly more similar in luminal-like than in basal-like breast cancer. Data fit most tumor T cells coming from lymph node, expanding in tumor.

CDR1 SGHRS and CDR2 YFSETQ come from the germline V gene. The CDR3 contains 14 residues. Trimming took 4 bases from V and 4 from J, leaving 11 bases between them. This clonotype was detected ten times or more. Its antigen is as yet unknown. Samples came from axillary lymph nodes draining the breast cancer. In TCRdb, the multiplex PCR reads were re-called with MiXCR into one record per CDR3 protein. Of 150,000 to 200,000 distinct CDR3 sequences in the sample, approximately 33% are singletons; the top ten hold less than 4%. The receptor's source is a female donor with breast cancer. Some clones in this sample may be carry-over from other donors' samples. The chain couples TRBV5-1 to TRBJ1-4; D unclear. The sequencing input was axillary lymph node tissue. The CDR3 reads CASSPLQGNEKLFF. The DNA for the CDR3 is TGCGCCAGCAGCCCCCTCCAAGGTAATGAAAAACTGTTTTTT.